The rows below give T cell receptor beta chains drawn from one sample of a study of stem cell transplantation in POMP-related autoinflammatory disease. Repertoires were generated with immunoSEQ multiplex PCR, while TCRdb's copy carries only in-frame clones and drops some. The sample lists approximately 65,000 clones; approximately 91% were seen once. Here the sequenced sample was CD4+ T cells from PBMCs, taken after stem cell transplantation. Receptor source: a human patient with POMP-related autoinflammation and immune dysregulation (PRAID). Some T cells may possibly be graft donor cells. The CDR3 runs from the conserved cysteine through the conserved F or W. Each record gives: V gene, J gene, clone size, D gene, CDR3 DNA, CDR3 protein. A D gene is named only where the DNA matches it firmly. Rows give clone size only sometimes, using once, few, many, or a class for an expanded clone.

V: TRBV11-2; J: TRBJ1-2; size: NA; D: TRBD1; DNA: TGTGCCAGCAGCGATATAGGGACAGCCCTGGAGTATGGCTACACCTTC; CDR3: CASSDIGTALEYGYTF
V: TRBV19; J: TRBJ1-5; size: NA; D: TRBD1; DNA: TGTGCCAGTAACCCATTGACAGGGATGAGACAGCCCCAGCATTTT; CDR3: CASNPLTGMRQPQHF
V: TRBV5-4; J: TRBJ2-7; size: NA; D: NA; DNA: TGTGCCAGCAGCCCTCTGGGAGGTGAGCAGTACTTC; CDR3: CASSPLGGEQYF
V: TRBV7-6; J: TRBJ1-6; size: NA; D: TRBD1; DNA: TGTGCCAGCAGCTCCCAAACGGGACAGAATAATTCACCCCTCCACTTT; CDR3: CASSSQTGQNNSPLHF
V: TRBV27; J: TRBJ2-5; size: NA; D: NA; DNA: TGTGCCAGCAGGACTAGTCGAGTTGAGACCCAGTACTTC; CDR3: CASRTSRVETQYF
V: TRBV19; J: TRBJ1-5; size: NA; D: NA; DNA: TGTGCCAGTAGTCCTAGATATCAGCCCCAGCATTTT; CDR3: CASSPRYQPQHF
V: TRBV19; J: TRBJ1-5; size: once; D: TRBD1; DNA: TGTGCCAGTAGTGGACGGACAGGGAGCAATCAGCCCCAGCATTTT; CDR3: CASSGRTGSNQPQHF
V: TRBV5-1; J: TRBJ1-2; size: few; D: NA; DNA: TGCGCCAGCAGCCAAGACAGAGAAAGGTATGGCTACACCTTC; CDR3: CASSQDRERYGYTF
V: TRBV6-5; J: TRBJ1-2; size: NA; D: NA; DNA: TGTGCCAGCAGTTATTCTAAAGGGAACTATGGCTACACCTTC; CDR3: CASSYSKGNYGYTF
V: TRBV6-5; J: TRBJ2-7; size: once; D: NA; DNA: TGTGCCAGCAGTCCAGGGTCGGGCCCCGCTCGCGAGCAGTACTTC; CDR3: CASSPGSGPAREQYF
V: TRBV18; J: TRBJ2-6; size: NA; D: NA; DNA: TGTGCCAGCTCACGCCGTGTTGGTGAGGCCAACGTCCTGACTTTC; CDR3: CASSRRVGEANVLTF
V: TRBV15; J: TRBJ2-1; size: NA; D: NA; DNA: TGTGCCACCAGCAGAGATCTGTTGGGGCATGAGCAGTTCTTC; CDR3: CATSRDLLGHEQFF
V: TRBV11-2; J: TRBJ2-3; size: NA; D: NA; DNA: TGTGCCAGCAGCCCGGCGGGTTCCCTATATACGCAGTATTTT; CDR3: CASSPAGSLYTQYF
V: TRBV19; J: TRBJ1-5; size: NA; D: NA; DNA: TGTGCCAGTAGTATCCAGGTTGGCAATCAGCCCCAGCATTTT; CDR3: CASSIQVGNQPQHF
V: TRBV19; J: TRBJ1-5; size: NA; D: TRBD1; DNA: TGTGCCACTCAAGGGACAGGGGGCTCAAGTCAGCCCCAGCATTTT; CDR3: CATQGTGGSSQPQHF
V: TRBV30; J: TRBJ1-1; size: once; D: NA; DNA: TGTGCCTGGGACAAGGCGGGGATTCACACTGAAGCTTTCTTT; CDR3: CAWDKAGIHTEAFF
V: TRBV19; J: TRBJ2-7; size: NA; D: NA; DNA: TGTGCCAGTAGTGCGGAGAGTCAACTCTACGAGCAGTACTTC; CDR3: CASSAESQLYEQYF
V: TRBV12-3/TRBV12-4; J: TRBJ2-1; size: NA; D: NA; DNA: TGTGCCACATCCCGGGGCACCAACCAATTCTTC; CDR3: CATSRGTNQFF
V: TRBV6-6; J: TRBJ1-6; size: once; D: NA; DNA: TGTGCCAGCAGTTACGAAGGAAATTCACCCCTCCACTTT; CDR3: CASSYEGNSPLHF
V: TRBV10-1; J: TRBJ2-7; size: NA; D: NA; DNA: TGCGCCAGCAGTGAGGGATTCGGAGGCACGTTTGAGCAGTACTTC; CDR3: CASSEGFGGTFEQYF
V: TRBV11-2; J: TRBJ2-7; size: once; D: TRBD1; DNA: TGTGCCAGCAAAAGGATTTCGGGACAGGTACCGAGTAGGTACGAGCAGTACTTC; CDR3: CASKRISGQVPSRYEQYF
V: TRBV2; J: TRBJ1-6; size: NA; D: NA; DNA: TGTGCCAGCAGGGAAGTTACACCCCTCCACTTT; CDR3: CASREVTPLHF
V: TRBV29-1; J: TRBJ1-6; size: NA; D: NA; DNA: TGCAGCGCCCCGCCCCAGGGAGAGAATTCACCCCTCCACTTT; CDR3: CSAPPQGENSPLHF
V: TRBV28; J: TRBJ2-4; size: NA; D: NA; DNA: TGTGCCAGCAGCTGGGAAACTGCAAGGGCCAAAAACATTCAGTACTTC; CDR3: CASSWETARAKNIQYF
V: TRBV18; J: TRBJ2-1; size: NA; D: TRBD2; DNA: TGTGCCAGCTCACCACCGGGACTAGCGGGATTCAATGAGCAGTTCTTC; CDR3: CASSPPGLAGFNEQFF
V: TRBV5-1; J: TRBJ2-3; size: once; D: NA; DNA: TGCGCCAGCAGCCCTGGCGGTAGCGCTAGCACAGATACGCAGTATTTT; CDR3: CASSPGGSASTDTQYF
V: TRBV19; J: TRBJ1-4; size: NA; D: NA; DNA: TGTGCCAGTAGTGAACCCGGGACTGACGCTGAAAAACTGTTTTTT; CDR3: CASSEPGTDAEKLFF
V: TRBV28; J: TRBJ2-7; size: NA; D: TRBD2; DNA: TGTGCCAGCAGTTTATCTGCTAGCGGGAGTTACGAGCAGTACTTC; CDR3: CASSLSASGSYEQYF
V: TRBV25-1; J: TRBJ1-4; size: once; D: NA; DNA: TGTGCCAGCAGTGAATCGGGCAGGGTGGGGGAAAAACTGTTTTTT; CDR3: CASSESGRVGEKLFF
V: TRBV3-1/TRBV3-2; J: TRBJ1-4; size: NA; D: TRBD1; DNA: TGTGCCAGCAGCCACAGGGACAGGGCATCTGAAAAACTGTTTTTT; CDR3: CASSHRDRASEKLFF
V: TRBV29-1; J: TRBJ2-3; size: few; D: TRBD2; DNA: TGCAGCGTTCTCGCTAGCGGGAGTCCAGATACGCAGTATTTT; CDR3: CSVLASGSPDTQYF
V: TRBV28; J: TRBJ2-1; size: NA; D: NA; DNA: TGTGCCAGCAGGGGTCCTCAGAGCTACAATGAGCAGTTCTTC; CDR3: CASRGPQSYNEQFF
V: TRBV5-4; J: TRBJ1-2; size: NA; D: TRBD1; DNA: TGTGCCACCTCGAACCCAGGGGGCAGAGGCTACACCTTC; CDR3: CATSNPGGRGYTF